Below, 9 T cell receptor beta chains from the same sample are listed, as sequenced in a study of blood T cell repertoires in COVID-19. The repertoire was sequenced with immunoSEQ multiplex PCR; TCRdb's copy has only in-frame clones and lacks some. Among approximately 24,000 clones listed, around 88% were seen once. The sample taken for sequencing was peripheral blood. The source of these receptors is a man between 65 and 79 years old with acute or convalescent COVID-19.

This clone has a single count. The chain combines TRBV14 with TRBJ2-3; 8 positions agree with TRBD2. CDR3 length: 17 residues. Trimming at V came to 1 base and at J to 2 bases, leaving 8 bases not matched to a gene. Looked up from germline, CDR1 is SGHDN and CDR2 is FVKESK. The CDR3 here is CASSQGTSGYNTDTQYF. The DNA for the CDR3 is TGTGCCAGCAGCCAAGGCACTAGCGGATATAACACAGATACGCAGTATTTT.

This chain uses TRBV19 with TRBJ2-1, with TRBD2 identical over 10 bases. Trimming cost V 5 bases and J 12 bases; bases outside gene matches: 13. CDR3 length: 15 amino acids. Germline values: CDR1 LNHDA, CDR2 SQIVND (reference sequence). The CDR3 region is CASSDSGRAVFGQFF. CDR3 sequence (DNA): TGTGCCAGTAGTGACAGCGGGAGGGCCGTGTTTGGGCAGTTCTTC.

Worth noting for this clone: A far larger clone is one base from this, pointing to a likely read error. The V call is TRBV9, the J call TRBJ2-5, with TRBD2 as a possible D gene (7 bases). CDR1 and CDR2 from the germline V gene are SGDLS and YYNGEE. The V end lost 10 bases, the J end lost 1 base, and 20 bases lay between the germline ends. The CDR3 extends over 15 amino acids. The chain's CDR3 is CACRGGGGPQETQYF. The CDR3 bases are TGTGCCTGCCGCGGAGGGGGGGGGCCCCAAGAGACCCAGTACTTC. Variable domain in full (rest from reference TRBV9 and TRBJ2-5): DSGVTQTPKHLITATGQRVTLRCSPRSGDLSVYWYQQSLDQGLQFLIQYYNGEERAKGNILERFSAQQFPDLHSELNLSSLELGDSALYFCACRGGGGPQETQYFGPGTRLLVL.

This clone is deemed medium-sized. Compared with germline, one end of the junction differs, possibly owing to a read error. The same CDR3 is also encoded by other DNA sequences in this sample. V and J are TRBV9 and TRBJ2-5, with D possibly TRBD2 on 7 matching bases. This CDR3 contains 15 residues. Germline lookup yields CDR1 SGDLS and CDR2 YYNGEE. CDR3 in DNA: TGCCCCCCCCGCGGAGGGGGGGGGCCCCAAGAGACCCAGTACTTC. Translation gives CPPRGGGGPQETQYF.

The chain links TRBV7-9 to TRBJ2-1, with D perhaps matching TRBD1 (5 bases). The germline V gene encodes CDR1 SEHNR and CDR2 FQNEAQ (reference sequence). Trimming took off 5 bases at V and 1 base at J, with 18 bases between the two ends. This CDR3 comprises 17 residues. This CDR3 reads CASSQLGAANSYNEQFF. CDR3 nucleotide sequence: TGTGCCAGCAGCCAGTTAGGGGCAGCTAATTCCTACAATGAGCAGTTCTTC.

This chain links TRBV19 with TRBJ1-5; D unclear. The CDR3 covers 17 residues. Germline V gene lookup returns CDR1 LNHDA and CDR2 SQIVND (reference sequence). The V gene lost 2 bases and the J gene lost 2 bases, with 16 bases spanning the gap. CDR3 in DNA: TGTGCCAGTAGTATATGGGTCCCGGGAAGCGGCAATCAGCCCCAGCATTTT. Its protein product is CASSIWVPGSGNQPQHF.

The rearrangement joins TRBV4-2 to TRBJ2-5; 7 nucleotides align to TRBD2. Unmatched junction bases numbered 13, after V lost 7 bases and J lost 2 bases. This CDR3 contains 16 residues. Germline assignment: CDR1 LGHNA and CDR2 YNFKEQ. DNA of the CDR3: TGTGCCAGCACTCCCTCCCAACTAGCGCAACAAGAGACCCAGTACTTC. Protein: CASTPSQLAQQETQYF.

This sequence joins TRBV10-3 and TRBJ1-1; D is possibly TRBD1 (6 bases). In germline, CDR1 is ENHRY, CDR2 SYGVKD. V was pared by 0 bases and J by 2 bases, with 22 bases between. The CDR3 is made up of 19 amino acids. The CDR3: CAISESIAGRDTENTEAFF. Written as DNA, the CDR3 is TGTGCCATCAGTGAGTCGATAGCGGGAAGGGACACAGAAAACACTGAAGCTTTCTTT.

This clone is a singleton in its sample. This chain links TRBV6-2 or TRBV6-3 with TRBJ2-6; weak D call: TRBD2 (6 bases). The germline V and J ends were trimmed by 4 bases and 2 bases, with 12 bases remaining between them. CDR1 and CDR2 (germline): MNHEY, SVGEGT. This CDR3 region has 16 residues. DNA of the CDR3: TGTGCCAGCAGTTCTGTTGCGGGGACTGGGGCCAACGTCCTGACTTTC. Translation: CASSSVAGTGANVLTF.